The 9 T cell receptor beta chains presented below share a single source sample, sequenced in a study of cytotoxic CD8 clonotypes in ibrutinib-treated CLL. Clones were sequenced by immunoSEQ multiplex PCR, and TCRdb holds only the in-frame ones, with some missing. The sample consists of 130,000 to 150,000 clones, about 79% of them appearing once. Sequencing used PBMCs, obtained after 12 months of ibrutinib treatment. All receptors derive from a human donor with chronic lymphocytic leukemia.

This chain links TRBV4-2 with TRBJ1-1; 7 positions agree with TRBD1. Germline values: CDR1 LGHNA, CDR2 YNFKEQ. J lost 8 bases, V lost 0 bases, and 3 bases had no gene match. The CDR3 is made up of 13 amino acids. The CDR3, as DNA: TGTGCCAGCAGCCAAGATAGGGGGCTGGAAGCTTTCTTT. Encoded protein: CASSQDRGLEAFF.

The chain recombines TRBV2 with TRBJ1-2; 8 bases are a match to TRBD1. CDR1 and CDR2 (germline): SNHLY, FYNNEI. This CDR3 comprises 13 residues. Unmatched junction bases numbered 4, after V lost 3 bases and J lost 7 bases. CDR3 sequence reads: CASSDQGAPGYTF. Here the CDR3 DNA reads TGTGCCAGCAGTGATCAGGGGGCGCCTGGCTACACCTTC.

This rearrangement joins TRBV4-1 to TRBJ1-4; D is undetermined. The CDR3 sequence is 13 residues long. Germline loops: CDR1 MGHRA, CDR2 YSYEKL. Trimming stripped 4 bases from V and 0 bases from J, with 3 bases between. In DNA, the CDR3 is TGCGCCAGCAGCCCCTCAACTAATGAAAAACTGTTTTTT. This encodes CASSPSTNEKLFF.

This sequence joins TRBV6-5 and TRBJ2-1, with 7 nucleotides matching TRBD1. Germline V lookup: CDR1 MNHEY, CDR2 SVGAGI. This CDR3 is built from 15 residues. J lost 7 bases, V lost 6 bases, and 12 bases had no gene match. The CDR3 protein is CASSPWRQGINEQFF. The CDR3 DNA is TGTGCCAGCAGCCCTTGGAGACAGGGTATAAATGAGCAGTTCTTC.

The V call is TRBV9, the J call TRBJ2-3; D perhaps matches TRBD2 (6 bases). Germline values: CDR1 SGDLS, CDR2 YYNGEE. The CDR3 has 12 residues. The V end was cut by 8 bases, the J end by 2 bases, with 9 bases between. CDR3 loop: CASQRATDTQYF. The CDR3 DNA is TGTGCCAGTCAGCGGGCCACAGATACGCAGTATTTT.

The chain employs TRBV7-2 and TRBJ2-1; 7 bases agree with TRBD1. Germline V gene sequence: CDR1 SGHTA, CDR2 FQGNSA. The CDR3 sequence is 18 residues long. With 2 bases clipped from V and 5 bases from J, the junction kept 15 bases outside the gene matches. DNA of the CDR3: TGTGCCAGCAGCTTATATGGAACCGGGACAGAAGTACACAATGAGCAGTTCTTC. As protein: CASSLYGTGTEVHNEQFF.

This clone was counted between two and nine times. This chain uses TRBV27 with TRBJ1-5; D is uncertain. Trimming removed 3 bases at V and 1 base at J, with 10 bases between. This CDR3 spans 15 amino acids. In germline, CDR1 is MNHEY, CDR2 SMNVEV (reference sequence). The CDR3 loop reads CASSLGPRSNQPQHF. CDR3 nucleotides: TGTGCCAGCAGTTTGGGCCCGAGAAGCAATCAGCCCCAGCATTTT.

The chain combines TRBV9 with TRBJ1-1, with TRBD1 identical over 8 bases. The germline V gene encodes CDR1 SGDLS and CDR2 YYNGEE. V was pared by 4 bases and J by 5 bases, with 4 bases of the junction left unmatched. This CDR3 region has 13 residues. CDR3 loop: CASSRTGRTEAFF. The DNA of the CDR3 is TGTGCCAGCAGCAGGACAGGGAGGACTGAAGCTTTCTTT.

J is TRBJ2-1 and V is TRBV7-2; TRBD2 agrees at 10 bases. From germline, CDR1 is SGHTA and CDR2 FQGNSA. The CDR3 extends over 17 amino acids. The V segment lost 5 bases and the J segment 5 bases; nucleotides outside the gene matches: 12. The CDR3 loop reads CASSRRTSGRAHNEQFF. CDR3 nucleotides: TGTGCCAGCAGCAGAAGGACGAGCGGGAGGGCCCACAATGAGCAGTTCTTC.